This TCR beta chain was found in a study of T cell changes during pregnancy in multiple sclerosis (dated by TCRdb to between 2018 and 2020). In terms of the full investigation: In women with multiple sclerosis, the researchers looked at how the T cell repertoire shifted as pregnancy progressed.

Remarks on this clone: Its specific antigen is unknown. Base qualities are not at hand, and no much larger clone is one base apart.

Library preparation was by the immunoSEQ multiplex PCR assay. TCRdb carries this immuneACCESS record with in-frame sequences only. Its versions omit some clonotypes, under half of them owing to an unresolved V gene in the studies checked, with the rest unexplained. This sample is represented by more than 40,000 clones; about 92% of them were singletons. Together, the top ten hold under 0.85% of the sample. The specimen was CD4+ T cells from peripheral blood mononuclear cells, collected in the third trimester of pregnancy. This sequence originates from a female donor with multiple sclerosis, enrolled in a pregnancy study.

The DNA sequence is as follows: TGTGCCAGCCGGCTAGCGGGGGTTAGCACAGATACGCAGTATTTT. This yields the protein CASRLAGVSTDTQYF. This receptor chain uses TRBV7-2 and TRBJ2-3, and TRBD2 matches 10 of the central bases. V and J are trimmed by 8 bases and 0 bases, and the gene matches miss 5 bases of the junction. There are 15 amino acids in the CDR3, from cysteine to phenylalanine inclusive. Left in the record is the CDR3 DNA by itself, 45 bases read in frame from the first base. The germline V gene sets CDR1 to SGHTA and CDR2 to FQGNSA. Full variable domain (CDR3 extended with the reference TRBV7-2 and TRBJ2-3 proteins): GAGVSQSPSNKVTEKGKDVELRCDPISGHTALYWYRQSLGQGLEFLIYFQGNSAPDKSGLPSDRFSAERTGGSVSTLTIQRTQQEDSAVYLCASRLAGVSTDTQYFGPGTRLTVL.